The next 30 T cell receptor beta chains were all read from a single sample in a study of shared clonotypes between healthy human individuals. The repertoire was sequenced with immunoSEQ multiplex PCR; TCRdb's copy has only in-frame clones and lacks some. The sample includes about 2 million clones, around 95% of them seen just once. Sequencing input: naive CD4+ T cells sorted from blood. Subset given: CD45RA+ positively selected. The receptors stem from a man aged 18 to 29 in good health.

The gene calls are TRBV6-5 and TRBJ1-1, with D possibly being TRBD1 (5 bases). Germline-derived CDR1 and CDR2 are MNHEY and SVGAGI. The V and J ends lost 9 bases and 6 bases respectively, with 11 bases between them. The CDR3 runs 11 residues. CDR3 amino acids: CASGRGAEAFF. DNA for the CDR3: TGTGCCAGTGGAAGGGGCGCTGAAGCTTTCTTT.

The genes are TRBV7-9 and TRBJ2-3; the D gene is possibly TRBD1 (5 bases). CDR3 length: 15 amino acids. Trimming shortened V by 5 bases and J by 0 bases, and 12 bases separated the two germline ends. Germline values: CDR1 SEHNR, CDR2 FQNEAQ (reference sequence). The DNA for the CDR3 is TGTGCCAGCAGCCCACAGGCTCGGAGCACAGATACGCAGTATTTT. Translation gives CASSPQARSTDTQYF.

The V gene is TRBV4-3, the J gene TRBJ2-4; D tentatively fits TRBD1 or TRBD2 (6 bases each). Germline V gene lookup returns CDR1 LGHNA and CDR2 YSLEER. Trimming removed 0 bases at V and 1 base at J, with 10 bases between. The CDR3 covers 16 residues. CDR3 nucleotide sequence: TGCGCCAGCAGCCAAGATACGGGGGCGGCCAAAAACATTCAGTACTTC. It encodes CASSQDTGAAKNIQYF.

This clone has just one count. The genes are TRBV7-9 and TRBJ2-7; D gene unclear. The CDR3 length is 12 residues. Germline V gene sequence: CDR1 SEHNR, CDR2 FQNEAQ (reference sequence). Between the trimmed V and J ends, which lost 5 bases and 1 base, there was a span of 6 bases. In DNA, the CDR3 is TGTGCCAGCAGCGGGCAATCCTACGAGCAGTACTTC. Protein sequence: CASSGQSYEQYF.

V and J are TRBV5-6 and TRBJ2-1, with D unclear. In germline, CDR1 is SGHDT, CDR2 YYEEEE. This CDR3 comprises 14 residues. Trimming stripped 5 bases from V and 0 bases from J, with 9 bases between. The CDR3 loop reads CASRRLSSYNEQFF. In DNA, the CDR3 is TGTGCCAGCAGGAGGCTCAGCTCCTACAATGAGCAGTTCTTC.

In this sample, this clone turned up once. The chain couples TRBV6-8 to TRBJ2-6; 11 positions agree with TRBD1. The ends lost 6 bases at V and 2 bases at J; junction bases unmatched: 6. Germline lookup yields CDR1 MNHGY and CDR2 SAAAGT. The CDR3 sequence is 17 residues long. This chain's CDR3 is CASRQDRGRAGANVLTF. In DNA form, the CDR3 reads TGTGCCAGCAGGCAGGACAGGGGGCGGGCTGGGGCCAACGTCCTGACTTTC.

In the case of this clone: This sample includes further DNA sequences coding for the same CDR3. The V call is TRBV6-5, the J call TRBJ2-3; D is possibly TRBD1 (5 bases). CDR3 size: 13 residues. The germline gives CDR1 MNHEY, CDR2 SVGAGI. The V end was cut by 6 bases, the J end by 0 bases, with 7 bases between. CDR3 amino acids: CASRGASTDTQYF. In DNA form, the CDR3 reads TGTGCCAGCAGAGGGGCTAGCACAGATACGCAGTATTTT.

CDR3 DNA: TGTGCCACCCTAAGGCCACCCACAGATACGCAGTATTTT. Encoded protein: CATLRPPTDTQYF. J is TRBJ2-3 and V is TRBV10-3, with D unresolved. This CDR3 spans 13 amino acids. V lost 10 bases to trimming and J lost 2 bases, with 13 bases between them. The germline gives CDR1 ENHRY, CDR2 SYGVKD.

The genes are TRBV11-2 and TRBJ2-1; D possibly corresponds to TRBD2 (6 bases). CDR1 and CDR2 (germline): SGHAT, FQNNGV. The V gene lost 1 base and the J gene lost 8 bases, with 18 bases spanning the gap. The CDR3 spans 16 residues. CDR3 DNA sequence: TGTGCCAGCAGCTTAGTTAAGGGGCTAGCGAAGCATGAGCAGTTCTTC. Its translation: CASSLVKGLAKHEQFF. Based on the CDR3 plus reference TRBV11-2 and TRBJ2-1, the full variable domain is EAGVAQSPRYKIIEKRQSVAFWCNPISGHATLYWYQQILGQGPKLLIQFQNNGVVDDSQLPKDRFSAERLKGVDSTLKIQPAKLEDSAVYLCASSLVKGLAKHEQFFGPGTRLTVL.

The genes are TRBV7-6 and TRBJ2-3; a possible D gene is TRBD2 (6 bases). Trimming removed 1 base at V and 2 bases at J, with 13 bases between. In germline, CDR1 is SGHVS, CDR2 FNYEAQ. The CDR3 extends over 16 amino acids. The CDR3 protein is CASSLVPGSLTDTQYF. CDR3 coding DNA: TGTGCCAGCAGCTTAGTTCCCGGGAGTCTCACAGATACGCAGTATTTT. Complete variable domain (other parts from reference TRBV7-6 and TRBJ2-3): GAGVSQSPRYKVTKRGQDVALRCDPISGHVSLYWYRQALGQGPEFLTYFNYEAQQDKSGLPNDRFSAERPEGSISTLTIQRTEQRDSAMYRCASSLVPGSLTDTQYFGPGTRLTVL.

The chain combines TRBV28 with TRBJ1-2; no reliable D call. V was clipped by 3 bases and J by 4 bases, with 15 bases between them. Germline CDR1 is MDHEN and CDR2 is SYDVKM. The CDR3 totals 15 residues. CDR3 protein: CASSFLHAAPYGYTF. The CDR3 DNA reads as TGTGCCAGCAGTTTCCTACACGCGGCTCCCTATGGCTACACCTTC.

The V and J genes are TRBV7-8 and TRBJ2-5; no clear D. Judging by the DNA end, TRBJ2-7 fits better; the J call may be wrong. Germline V gene sequence: CDR1 SGHVS, CDR2 FQNEAQ. CDR3 size: 15 residues. The chain's CDR3 is CASSLDKLSSYEQYF. CDR3 nucleotide sequence: TGTGCCAGCAGCTTAGACAAGCTGAGCTCCTACGAGCAGTACTTC.

The chain is built from TRBV19 and TRBJ1-5, with D uncertain. Trimming removed 7 bases from V and 1 base from J, with 17 bases in between. The CDR3 has 16 amino acids. Germline V gene lookup returns CDR1 LNHDA and CDR2 SQIVND (reference sequence). The CDR3 reads CASKPYLGGSNQPQHF. The CDR3 DNA reads TGTGCCAGTAAACCCTACCTGGGCGGCAGCAATCAGCCCCAGCATTTT.

This chain joins TRBV10-3 and TRBJ1-4; D is uncertain. Trimming shortened V by 0 bases and J by 0 bases, and 5 bases separated the two germline ends. Germline CDR1 is ENHRY and CDR2 is SYGVKD. The CDR3 extends over 15 amino acids. The CDR3 here is CAISESFSTNEKLFF. CDR3 DNA: TGTGCCATCAGTGAGTCTTTTTCAACTAATGAAAAACTGTTTTTT.

The chain combines TRBV15 with TRBJ2-4; weak D call: TRBD2 (5 bases). This CDR3 has 19 amino acids. CDR1 and CDR2 (germline): LNHNV, YYDKDF (reference sequence). Trimming shortened V by 0 bases and J by 2 bases, and 20 bases separated the two germline ends. The CDR3 region is CATSRDRGSGGETKNIQYF. CDR3 nucleotides: TGTGCCACCAGCAGAGATAGAGGGAGTGGAGGTGAGACCAAAAACATTCAGTACTTC.

The rearrangement uses TRBV2 and TRBJ1-4, with D unresolved. This CDR3 has 18 amino acids. The germline CDR1 and CDR2 sequences are SNHLY and FYNNEI. V dropped 2 bases and J dropped 1 base, with 17 bases sitting between them. The CDR3 bases are TGTGCCAGCAGTGAACCGCTAGGTGGCCGAGGAACTAATGAAAAACTGTTTTTT. As protein: CASSEPLGGRGTNEKLFF.

The V gene is TRBV18, the J gene TRBJ1-5, with 10 bases lining up with TRBD1. Germline lookup yields CDR1 KGHSH and CDR2 LQKENI. This CDR3 has 15 amino acids. With 5 bases clipped from V and 0 bases from J, the junction kept 1 base outside the gene matches. CDR3 protein: CASSGQGDSNQPQHF. In DNA form, the CDR3 reads TGTGCCAGCTCAGGACAGGGGGATAGCAATCAGCCCCAGCATTTT.

The rearrangement uses TRBV6-5 and TRBJ1-5; no definite D call. Trimming stripped 6 bases from V and 0 bases from J, with 12 bases between. CDR3 length: 15 amino acids. Germline V gene sequence: CDR1 MNHEY, CDR2 SVGAGI. In DNA, the CDR3 is TGTGCCAGCAGCATACAGAAGAATAGCAATCAGCCCCAGCATTTT. This sequence encodes CASSIQKNSNQPQHF.

CDR3 amino acids: CASSEDYRAVGNTQYF. CDR3 sequence (DNA): TGTGCCAGCAGTGAAGACTACAGGGCGGTTGGGAATACGCAGTATTTT. The rearrangement uses TRBV6-1 and TRBJ2-3; D is possibly TRBD1 (6 bases). Trimming took off 1 base at V and 7 bases at J, with 18 bases between the two ends. This CDR3 contains 16 residues. Germline V gene sequence: CDR1 MNHNS, CDR2 SASEGT.

The V gene is TRBV12-5, the J gene TRBJ2-2, with D tentatively TRBD1 (8 bases). Trimming pared 1 base from V and 3 bases from J, leaving 15 bases between. There are 17 residues in the CDR3. Germline CDR1 reads LGHNT; CDR2 reads FRNRAP. CDR3 coding DNA: TGTGCTAGTGGTTTGGGATGGACAGGGAGGGACACCGGGGAGCTGTTTTTT. It codes for CASGLGWTGRDTGELFF.

This rearrangement joins TRBV7-2 to TRBJ2-7; 9 bases fit TRBD1. CDR1 and CDR2 (germline): SGHTA, FQGNSA. V shed 4 bases and J 3 bases; nucleotides not matched to a gene: 4. CDR3 size: 14 residues. CDR3 sequence (DNA): TGTGCCAGCAGCTCCAGGGACAGGGTCTACGAGCAGTACTTC. This gives the protein CASSSRDRVYEQYF.

With regard to this clone: Its ends do not fully match the called genes, so a read error is possible. J is TRBJ1-6 and V is TRBV4-3; TRBD1 might be the D (5 bases). CDR1 is LGHNA and CDR2 is YSLEER in the germline V gene. This CDR3 has 15 amino acids. CDR3 amino acids: CASNQDARVNSPLHF. For the CDR3, the DNA is TGCGCCAGCAACCAAGATGCCAGGGTTAATTCACCCCTCCACTTT.

A remark on this clone: With a much larger clone just one base away, this may be a read error. The rearrangement links TRBV28 to TRBJ1-1, with 7 bases matching TRBD1. V lost 5 bases, J lost 1 base, and 4 bases stayed unmatched. Germline values: CDR1 MDHEN, CDR2 SYDVKM. The CDR3 length is 14 residues. The CDR3 reads CASSTAGGNTEAFF. Here the CDR3 DNA reads TGTGCCAGCAGTACGGCAGGGGGGAACACTGAAGCTTTCTTT.

This clone was found a few times. This chain links TRBV28 with TRBJ2-3; no firm D call. Looked up from germline, CDR1 is MDHEN and CDR2 is SYDVKM. Trimming took 1 base from V and 8 from J, leaving 7 bases between them. CDR3 length: 12 residues. The CDR3 DNA sequence: TGTGCCAGCAGTTTATCAGTCGGTACGCAGTATTTT. Protein: CASSLSVGTQYF.

This chain links TRBV18 with TRBJ1-2; D is unresolved. Germline CDR1 and CDR2: KGHSH and LQKENI. This CDR3 is 14 amino acids long. The V and J ends lost 3 bases and 1 base respectively, with 9 bases between them. The CDR3 DNA reads as TGTGCCAGCTCACCTCTGACTGTTAACTATGGCTACACCTTC. It specifies CASSPLTVNYGYTF.

This rearrangement joins TRBV6-5 to TRBJ2-3; TRBD2 aligns across 10 bases. Looked up from germline, CDR1 is MNHEY and CDR2 is SVGAGI. V trimming: 2 bases; J trimming: 4 bases; junction bases outside the gene matches: 0. The CDR3 spans 14 residues. As DNA, the CDR3 is TGTGCCAGCAGTTACGGGACTAGCGCAGATACGCAGTATTTT. Translated, it gives CASSYGTSADTQYF.

The V gene is TRBV2, the J gene TRBJ1-1; D is ambiguous. V was clipped by 5 bases and J by 0 bases, with 13 bases between them. Germline assignment: CDR1 SNHLY and CDR2 FYNNEI. This CDR3 has 15 amino acids. The CDR3 reads CASSREGGMNTEAFF. The CDR3 bases are TGTGCCAGCAGTCGGGAGGGAGGGATGAACACTGAAGCTTTCTTT. The full variable domain, rest sourced from reference TRBV2 and TRBJ1-1, is EPEVTQTPSHQVTQMGQEVILRCVPISNHLYFYWYRQILGQKVEFLVSFYNNEISEKSEIFDDQFSVERPDGSNFTLKIRSTKLEDSAMYFCASSREGGMNTEAFFGQGTRLTVV.

The V and J genes are TRBV11-2 and TRBJ2-1; the D is unclear. Germline V CDR1 and CDR2: SGHAT, FQNNGV. Between the trimmed V and J ends, which lost 5 bases and 0 bases, there was a span of 14 bases. This CDR3 contains 16 residues. CDR3 in amino acids: CASSRTSFHSYNEQFF. CDR3 DNA sequence: TGTGCCAGCAGCCGAACCTCTTTTCACTCCTACAATGAGCAGTTCTTC. Combining the CDR3 with reference TRBV11-2 and TRBJ2-1 gives the whole variable domain EAGVAQSPRYKIIEKRQSVAFWCNPISGHATLYWYQQILGQGPKLLIQFQNNGVVDDSQLPKDRFSAERLKGVDSTLKIQPAKLEDSAVYLCASSRTSFHSYNEQFFGPGTRLTVL.

The chain joins TRBV7-9 to TRBJ2-2; a possible D gene is TRBD2 (6 bases). This CDR3 spans 14 amino acids. Per germline, CDR1 SEHNR and CDR2 FQNEAQ (reference sequence). The V end was cut by 5 bases, the J end by 3 bases, with 10 bases between. The CDR3 DNA sequence: TGTGCCAGCAGCCCCGGGACTCACACCGGGGAGCTGTTTTTT. Protein: CASSPGTHTGELFF.

The rearrangement joins TRBV30 to TRBJ1-2, with 7 bases fitting TRBD1. Germline lookup yields CDR1 GTSNPN and CDR2 SVGIG (reference sequence). V lost 0 bases to trimming and J lost 3 bases; unmatched junction nucleotides: 10. There are 16 residues in the CDR3. This chain's CDR3 is CAWSVDRVSLHYGYTF. CDR3 nucleotide sequence: TGTGCCTGGAGTGTAGACAGGGTTTCTCTCCACTATGGCTACACCTTC.